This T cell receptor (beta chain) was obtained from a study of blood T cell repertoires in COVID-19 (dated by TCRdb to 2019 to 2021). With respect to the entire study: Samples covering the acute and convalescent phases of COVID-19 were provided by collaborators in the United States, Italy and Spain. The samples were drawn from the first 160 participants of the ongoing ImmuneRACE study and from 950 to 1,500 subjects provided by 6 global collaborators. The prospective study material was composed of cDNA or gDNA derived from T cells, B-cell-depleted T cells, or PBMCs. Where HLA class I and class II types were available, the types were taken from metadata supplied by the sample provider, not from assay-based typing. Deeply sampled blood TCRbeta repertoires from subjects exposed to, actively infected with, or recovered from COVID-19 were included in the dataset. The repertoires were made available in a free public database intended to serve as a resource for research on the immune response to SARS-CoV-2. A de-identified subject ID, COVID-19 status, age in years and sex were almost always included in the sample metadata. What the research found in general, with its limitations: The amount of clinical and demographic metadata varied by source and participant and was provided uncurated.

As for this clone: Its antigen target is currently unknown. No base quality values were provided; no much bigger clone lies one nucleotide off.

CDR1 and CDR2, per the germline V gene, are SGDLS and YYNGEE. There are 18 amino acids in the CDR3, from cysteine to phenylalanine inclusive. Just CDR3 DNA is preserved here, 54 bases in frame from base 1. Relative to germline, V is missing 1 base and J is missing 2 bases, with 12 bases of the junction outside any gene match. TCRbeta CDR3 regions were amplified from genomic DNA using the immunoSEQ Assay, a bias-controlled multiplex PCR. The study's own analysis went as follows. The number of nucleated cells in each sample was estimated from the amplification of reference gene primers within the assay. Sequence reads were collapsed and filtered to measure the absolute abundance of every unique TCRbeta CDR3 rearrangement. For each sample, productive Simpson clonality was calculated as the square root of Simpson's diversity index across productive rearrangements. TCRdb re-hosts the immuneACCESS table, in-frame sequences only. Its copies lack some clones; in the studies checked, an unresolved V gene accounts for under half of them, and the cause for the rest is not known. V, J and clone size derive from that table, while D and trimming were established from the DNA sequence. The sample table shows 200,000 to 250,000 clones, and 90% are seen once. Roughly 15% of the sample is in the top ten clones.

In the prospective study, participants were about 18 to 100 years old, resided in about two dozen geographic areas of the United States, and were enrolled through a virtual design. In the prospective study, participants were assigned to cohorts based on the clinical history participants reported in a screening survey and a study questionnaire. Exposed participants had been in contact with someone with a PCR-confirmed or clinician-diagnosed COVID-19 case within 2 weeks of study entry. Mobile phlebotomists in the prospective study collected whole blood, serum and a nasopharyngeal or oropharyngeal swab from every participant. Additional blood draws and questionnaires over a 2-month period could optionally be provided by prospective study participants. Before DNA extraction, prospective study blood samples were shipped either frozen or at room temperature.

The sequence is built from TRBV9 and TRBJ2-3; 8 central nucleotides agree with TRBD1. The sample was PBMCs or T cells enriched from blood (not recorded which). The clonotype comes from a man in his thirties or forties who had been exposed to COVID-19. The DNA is TGTGCCAGCAGCGTAACCCCCGACGGGACAGGCAACACAGATACGCAGTATTTT. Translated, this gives CASSVTPDGTGNTDTQYF.